This T cell receptor (beta chain) appears in the sequencing data of a study of cytomegalovirus exposure and HLA in healthy donors. The study's findings and limits: Usually a TCR sequence was rare, but some public TCRs were found in many donors. Some V segments, including TRBV6-2 and TRBV6-3, were excluded as indistinguishable. V- and J-gene trimming in TCR beta was tied to a missense DCLRE1C variant by an analysis performed later. Versus the roughly 640-donor mean, an Asian-associated ancestry cluster reportedly showed fewer N-insertions in a later analysis.

This CDR3 has 16 amino acids. V shed 5 bases and J shed 0 bases, with 17 bases lying between them. CDR1 is MNHEY, CDR2 SMNVEV, per germline (reference sequence). The primer mix had 60 Vbeta and 13 Jbeta primers. This table comes from immunoSEQ multiplex PCR, and its TCRdb copy is limited to in-frame clones, with some not included. The sample lists 150,000 or so clones, more than 70% occurring once. Details on this clone: Its antigen is currently unknown.

The TCR was taken from a male donor in good health and CMV-seropositive. V is TRBV27 and J is TRBJ2-7, with D possibly TRBD1 on 5 matching bases. Sequencing was done on a sample of PBMCs. For the CDR3, the DNA is TGTGCCAGCAGTGACCGACAGACGAAGTTCTCCTACGAGCAGTACTTC. The encoded protein is CASSDRQTKFSYEQYF.